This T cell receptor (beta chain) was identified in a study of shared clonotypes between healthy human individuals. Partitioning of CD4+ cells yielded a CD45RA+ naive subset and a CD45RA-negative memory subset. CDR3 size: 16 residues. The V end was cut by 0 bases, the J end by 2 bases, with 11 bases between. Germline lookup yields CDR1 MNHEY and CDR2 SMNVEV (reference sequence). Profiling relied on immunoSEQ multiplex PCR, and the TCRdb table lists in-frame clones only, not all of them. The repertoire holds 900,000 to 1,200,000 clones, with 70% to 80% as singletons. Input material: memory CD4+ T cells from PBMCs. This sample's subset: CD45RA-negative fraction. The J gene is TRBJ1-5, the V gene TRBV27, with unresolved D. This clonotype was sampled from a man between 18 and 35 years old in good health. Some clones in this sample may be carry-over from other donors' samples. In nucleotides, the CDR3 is TGTGCCAGCAGTTTATCGCAAGGTCACGGCAATCAGCCCCAGCATTTT. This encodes CASSLSQGHGNQPQHF.